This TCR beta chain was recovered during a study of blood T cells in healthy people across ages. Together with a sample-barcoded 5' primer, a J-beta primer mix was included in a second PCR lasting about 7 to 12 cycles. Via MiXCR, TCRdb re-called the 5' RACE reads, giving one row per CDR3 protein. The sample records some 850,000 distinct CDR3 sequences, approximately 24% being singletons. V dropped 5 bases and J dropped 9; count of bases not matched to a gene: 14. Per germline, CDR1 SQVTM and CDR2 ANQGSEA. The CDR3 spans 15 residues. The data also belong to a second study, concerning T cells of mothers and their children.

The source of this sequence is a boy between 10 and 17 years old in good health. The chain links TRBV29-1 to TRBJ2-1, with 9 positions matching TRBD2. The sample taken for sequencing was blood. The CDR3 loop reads CSVYPGTSGGSEQFF. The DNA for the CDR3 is TGCAGCGTTTACCCCGGGACCAGCGGGGGGTCTGAGCAGTTCTTC.